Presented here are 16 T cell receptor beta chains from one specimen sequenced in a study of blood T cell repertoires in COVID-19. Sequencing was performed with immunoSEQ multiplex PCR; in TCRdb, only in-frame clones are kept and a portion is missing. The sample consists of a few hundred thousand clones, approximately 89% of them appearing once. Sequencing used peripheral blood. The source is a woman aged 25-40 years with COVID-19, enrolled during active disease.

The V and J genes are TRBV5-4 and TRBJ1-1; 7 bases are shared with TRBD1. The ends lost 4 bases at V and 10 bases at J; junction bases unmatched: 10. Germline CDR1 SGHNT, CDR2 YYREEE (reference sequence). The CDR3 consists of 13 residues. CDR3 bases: TGTGCCAGCAGCACATACAGGGGTGTAGGAGCTTTCTTT. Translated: CASSTYRGVGAFF.

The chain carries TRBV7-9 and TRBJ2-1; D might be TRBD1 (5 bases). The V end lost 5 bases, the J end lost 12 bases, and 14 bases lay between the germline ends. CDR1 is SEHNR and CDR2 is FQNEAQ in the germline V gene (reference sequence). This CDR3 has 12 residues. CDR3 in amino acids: CASSATALGQFF. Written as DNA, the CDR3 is TGTGCCAGCAGCGCGACAGCCTTGGGGCAGTTCTTC. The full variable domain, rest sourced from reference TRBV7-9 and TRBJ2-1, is DTGVSQNPRHKITKRGQNVTFRCDPISEHNRLYWYRQTLGQGPEFLTYFQNEAQLEKSRLLSDRFSAERPKGSFSTLEIQRTEQGDSAMYLCASSATALGQFFGPGTRLTVL.

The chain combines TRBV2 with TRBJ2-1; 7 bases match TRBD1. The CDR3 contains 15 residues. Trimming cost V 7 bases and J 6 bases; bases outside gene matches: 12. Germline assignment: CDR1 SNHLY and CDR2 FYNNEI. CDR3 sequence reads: CASTGRGLRPNEQFF. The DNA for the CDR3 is TGTGCCAGCACGGGAAGGGGGCTCCGGCCCAATGAGCAGTTCTTC.

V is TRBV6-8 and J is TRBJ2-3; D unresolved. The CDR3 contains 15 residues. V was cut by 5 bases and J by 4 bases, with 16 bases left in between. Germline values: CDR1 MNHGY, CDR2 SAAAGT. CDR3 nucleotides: TGTGCCAGCAGTCATGCCCCGCCGCGAGCAGATACGCAGTATTTT. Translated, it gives CASSHAPPRADTQYF.

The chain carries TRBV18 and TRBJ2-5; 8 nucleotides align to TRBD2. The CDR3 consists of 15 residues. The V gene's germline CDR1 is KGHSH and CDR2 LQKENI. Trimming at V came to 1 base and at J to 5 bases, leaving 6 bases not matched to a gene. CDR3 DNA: TGTGCCAGCTCACCACGAATTAGCGGGGTCGAGACCCAGTACTTC. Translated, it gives CASSPRISGVETQYF.

CDR3 in DNA: TGTGCCAGCAGCTTCGGGACAGGACGCACAGATACGCAGTATTTT. Translated: CASSFGTGRTDTQYF. This sequence joins TRBV7-9 and TRBJ2-3; 8 bases agree with TRBD1. Germline-derived CDR1 and CDR2 are SEHNR and FQNEAQ (reference sequence). J was trimmed by 1 base and V by 3 bases; bases with no gene match: 3. The CDR3 contains 15 residues. Looking up the rest from reference TRBV7-9 and TRBJ2-3 gives the full variable domain: DTGVSQNPRHKITKRGQNVTFRCDPISEHNRLYWYRQTLGQGPEFLTYFQNEAQLEKSRLLSDRFSAERPKGSFSTLEIQRTEQGDSAMYLCASSFGTGRTDTQYFGPGTRLTVL.

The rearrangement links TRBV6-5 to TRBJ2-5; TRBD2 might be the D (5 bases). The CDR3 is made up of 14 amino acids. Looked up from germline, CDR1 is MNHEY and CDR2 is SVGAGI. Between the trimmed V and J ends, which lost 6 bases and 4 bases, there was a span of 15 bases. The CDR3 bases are TGTGCCAGCAGCACCGTGAGGGCGGGAGAGACCCAGTACTTC. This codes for CASSTVRAGETQYF.

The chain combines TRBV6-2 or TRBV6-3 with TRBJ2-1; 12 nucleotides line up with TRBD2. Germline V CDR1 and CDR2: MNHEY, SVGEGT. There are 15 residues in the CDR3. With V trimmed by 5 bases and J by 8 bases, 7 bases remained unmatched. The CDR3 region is CASSLLAGGRDEQFF. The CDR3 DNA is TGTGCCAGCAGTCTACTAGCGGGGGGACGAGATGAGCAGTTCTTC.

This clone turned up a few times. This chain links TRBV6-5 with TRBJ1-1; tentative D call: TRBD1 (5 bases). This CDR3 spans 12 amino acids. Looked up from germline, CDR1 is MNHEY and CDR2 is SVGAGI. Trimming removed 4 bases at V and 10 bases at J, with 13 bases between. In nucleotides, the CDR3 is TGTGCCAGCAGTTCCCAGGGCAAAAGAGCTTTCTTT. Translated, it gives CASSSQGKRAFF.

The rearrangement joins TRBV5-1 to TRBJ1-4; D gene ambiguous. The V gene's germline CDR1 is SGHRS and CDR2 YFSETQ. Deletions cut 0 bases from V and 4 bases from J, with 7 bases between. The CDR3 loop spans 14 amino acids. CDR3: CASSLVGVNEKLFF. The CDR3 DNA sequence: TGCGCCAGCAGCTTGGTCGGGGTTAATGAAAAACTGTTTTTT.

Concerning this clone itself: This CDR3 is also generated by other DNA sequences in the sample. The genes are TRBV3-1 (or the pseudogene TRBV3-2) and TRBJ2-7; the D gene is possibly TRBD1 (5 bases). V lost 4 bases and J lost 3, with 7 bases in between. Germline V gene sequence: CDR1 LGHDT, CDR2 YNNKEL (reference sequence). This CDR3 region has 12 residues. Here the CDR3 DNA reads TGTGCCAGCAGCCCGCAGGGCTACGAGCAGTACTTC. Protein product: CASSPQGYEQYF.

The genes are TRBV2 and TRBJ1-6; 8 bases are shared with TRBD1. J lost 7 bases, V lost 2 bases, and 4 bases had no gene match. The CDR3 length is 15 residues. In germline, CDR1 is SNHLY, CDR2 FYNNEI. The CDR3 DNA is TGTGCCAGCAGTGAATTGGGACAGGTCAATTCACCCCTCCACTTT. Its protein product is CASSELGQVNSPLHF.

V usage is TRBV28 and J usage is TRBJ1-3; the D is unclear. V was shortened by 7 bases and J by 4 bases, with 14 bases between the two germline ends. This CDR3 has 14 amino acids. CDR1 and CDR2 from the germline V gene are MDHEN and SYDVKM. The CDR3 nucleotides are TGTGCCAGCACTGTTCCGGAGTCCGGAAACACCATATATTTT. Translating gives CASTVPESGNTIYF.

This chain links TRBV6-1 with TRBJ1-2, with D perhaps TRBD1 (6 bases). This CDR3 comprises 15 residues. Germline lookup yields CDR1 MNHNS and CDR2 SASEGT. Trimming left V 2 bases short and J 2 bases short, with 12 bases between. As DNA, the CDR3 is TGTGCCAGCAGTGAACTTGGGACAACGAACTATGGCTACACCTTC. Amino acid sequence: CASSELGTTNYGYTF.

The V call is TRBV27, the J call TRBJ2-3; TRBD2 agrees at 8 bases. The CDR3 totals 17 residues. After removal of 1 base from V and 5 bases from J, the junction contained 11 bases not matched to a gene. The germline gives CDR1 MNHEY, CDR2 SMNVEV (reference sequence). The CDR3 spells CASSLLHAGGDQDTQYF. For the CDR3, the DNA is TGTGCCAGCAGTTTATTACACGCGGGGGGCGACCAAGATACGCAGTATTTT.

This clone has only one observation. CDR3 nucleotides: TGCGCCAGCAGCCCCCCGGCAGATACGCAGTATTTT. It is translated as CASSPPADTQYF. The chain combines TRBV4-1 with TRBJ2-3; D remains unclear. Germline assignment: CDR1 MGHRA and CDR2 YSYEKL. This CDR3 comprises 12 residues. The V end lost 4 bases, the J end lost 4 bases, and 6 bases lay between the germline ends.